The 24 T cell receptor beta chains given below trace back to one sample, sequenced in a study of blood T cell repertoires in COVID-19. This table comes from immunoSEQ multiplex PCR, and its TCRdb copy is limited to in-frame clones, with some not included. The data show just under 250,000 clones, around nine tenths seen once. The sequenced sample consisted of PBMCs or T cells enriched from blood (not recorded which). The receptors shown here come from a woman aged 25 to 39 who had recovered from COVID-19.

This rearrangement joins TRBV4-1 to TRBJ1-1; the D is unclear. The CDR3 runs 14 residues. V was trimmed by 0 bases and J by 0 bases, leaving 5 bases between them. Germline V CDR1 and CDR2: MGHRA, YSYEKL. CDR3 loop: CASSQDRMNTEAFF. The CDR3 bases are TGCGCCAGCAGCCAAGACAGAATGAACACTGAAGCTTTCTTT.

This clone was picked up one time. The chain is built from TRBV9 and TRBJ1-1; 9 bases line up with TRBD1. Trimming cost V 3 bases and J 5 bases; bases outside gene matches: 8. This CDR3 contains 15 residues. Germline assignment: CDR1 SGDLS and CDR2 YYNGEE. The CDR3 loop is CASSGTGGVATEAFF. The CDR3 DNA is TGTGCCAGCAGCGGTACAGGGGGCGTGGCGACTGAAGCTTTCTTT. Full variable domain (rest looked up from reference TRBV9 and TRBJ1-1): DSGVTQTPKHLITATGQRVTLRCSPRSGDLSVYWYQQSLDQGLQFLIQYYNGEERAKGNILERFSAQQFPDLHSELNLSSLELGDSALYFCASSGTGGVATEAFFGQGTRLTVV.

The chain employs TRBV10-3 and TRBJ2-2, with 8 bases lining up with TRBD1. Trimming at V came to 4 bases and at J to 8 bases, leaving 6 bases not matched to a gene. Looked up from germline, CDR1 is ENHRY and CDR2 is SYGVKD. The CDR3 runs 14 residues. The CDR3 DNA reads TGTGCCATCAGTGCTGGACAGGGTGGTGGGGAGCTGTTTTTT. This translates into CAISAGQGGGELFF.

To note about this clone: It is unclear where the CDR3 begins or ends on the DNA, so no DNA is shown, and the CDR3 is as TCRdb lists it. This chain connects TRBV6-5 to TRBJ2-7; the table's D call TRBD1 went unverified against the DNA. The CDR3 is 14 residues long, ends included. Germline CDR1 MNHEY, CDR2 SVGAGI. Here the CDR3 reads CASSSSDRHYEQYF.

The J gene is TRBJ2-7, the V gene TRBV7-9, with 7 nucleotides matching TRBD1. Germline loops: CDR1 SEHNR, CDR2 FQNEAQ (reference sequence). Trimming took 8 bases from V and 6 from J; bases not matched to a gene: 19. This CDR3 region has 16 residues. This CDR3 reads CASLPPTGVGFGEQYF. As DNA, the CDR3 is TGTGCCAGCCTACCCCCCACAGGGGTGGGTTTTGGCGAGCAGTACTTC.

V and J are TRBV19 and TRBJ1-3; possibly TRBD1 for D (6 bases). Germline-derived CDR1 and CDR2 are LNHDA and SQIVND (reference sequence). The CDR3 is 18 residues long. The germline V and J ends were trimmed by 3 bases and 0 bases, with 18 bases remaining between them. The CDR3 sequence: CASSINPRQGFSGNTIYF. The DNA of the CDR3 is TGTGCCAGTAGTATTAACCCCAGGCAGGGGTTCTCTGGAAACACCATATATTTT.

The rearrangement links TRBV29-1 to TRBJ1-1; 9 nucleotides align to TRBD1. Germline V gene sequence: CDR1 SQVTM, CDR2 ANQGSEA. V dropped 7 bases and J dropped 4; count of bases not matched to a gene: 10. The CDR3 extends over 14 amino acids. The CDR3 loop is CSAFPGQGVTEAFF. The CDR3 nucleotides read TGCAGCGCCTTCCCGGGACAGGGAGTCACTGAAGCTTTCTTT.

The chain joins TRBV11-2 to TRBJ2-2; TRBD2 is a possible D gene (6 bases). The CDR3 length is 17 residues. V lost 5 bases, J lost 2 bases, and 18 bases lay in between. Germline V lookup: CDR1 SGHAT, CDR2 FQNNGV. This CDR3 reads CASSRRPGDLNTGELFF. The DNA of the CDR3 is TGTGCCAGCAGCCGCCGCCCCGGGGACTTAAACACCGGGGAGCTGTTTTTT. Full variable domain (missing parts from reference TRBV11-2 and TRBJ2-2): EAGVAQSPRYKIIEKRQSVAFWCNPISGHATLYWYQQILGQGPKLLIQFQNNGVVDDSQLPKDRFSAERLKGVDSTLKIQPAKLEDSAVYLCASSRRPGDLNTGELFFGEGSRLTVL.

Written as DNA, the CDR3 is TGTGCCAGCAGCCAAGCACCATGGAGATTCTCTGGAAACACCATATATTTT. Translation gives CASSQAPWRFSGNTIYF. The V gene is TRBV3-1 (or the pseudogene TRBV3-2), the J gene TRBJ1-3; D gene ambiguous. This CDR3 has 17 amino acids. Between the trimmed V and J ends, which lost 1 base and 0 bases, there was a span of 13 bases. Per germline, CDR1 LGHDT and CDR2 YNNKEL (reference sequence).

J is TRBJ1-4 and V is TRBV20-1, with D maybe TRBD1 (5 bases). The germline V gene encodes CDR1 DFQATT and CDR2 SNEGSKA (reference sequence). Trimming removed 3 bases from V and 7 bases from J, with 12 bases in between. The CDR3 covers 13 residues. The chain's CDR3 is CSASLQAGEKLFF. CDR3 DNA sequence: TGCAGTGCTAGTCTACAGGCCGGTGAAAAACTGTTTTTT.

V is TRBV7-9 and J is TRBJ1-1; possible D gene TRBD1, 5 bases. V lost 5 bases, J lost 10 bases, and 14 bases lay in between. CDR1 is SEHNR, CDR2 FQNEAQ, per germline (reference sequence). The CDR3 consists of 12 residues. Here the CDR3 reads CASSPQGAGAFF. CDR3 bases: TGTGCCAGCAGCCCGCAGGGAGCGGGAGCTTTCTTT.

This chain links TRBV4-2 with TRBJ2-5; tentatively, D is TRBD2 (5 bases). Trimming pared 0 bases from V and 2 bases from J, leaving 13 bases between. This CDR3 region has 16 residues. Germline V gene sequence: CDR1 LGHNA, CDR2 YNFKEQ. CDR3: CASSQEGRSRQETQYF. The CDR3 DNA is TGTGCCAGCAGCCAAGAGGGGAGATCCAGGCAAGAGACCCAGTACTTC.

A single count supports this clone. The rearrangement uses TRBV28 and TRBJ1-5, with D unresolved. The CDR3 consists of 15 residues. V lost 3 bases to trimming and J lost 6 bases, with 15 bases between them. Germline-derived CDR1 and CDR2 are MDHEN and SYDVKM. The CDR3 DNA reads as TGTGCCAGCAGTTTGGGAGGGTATATGACTCAGCCCCAGCATTTT. Protein product: CASSLGGYMTQPQHF.

The chain couples TRBV4-1 to TRBJ2-7; TRBD2 is a possible D gene (5 bases). The V end was cut by 1 base, the J end by 3 bases, with 13 bases between. The CDR3 covers 15 residues. Germline V lookup: CDR1 MGHRA, CDR2 YSYEKL. CDR3 region: CASSQAGLRNYEQYF. The CDR3 DNA sequence: TGCGCCAGCAGCCAAGCTGGACTGAGGAACTACGAGCAGTACTTC.

This clone occurred once. The chain has TRBV5-1 and TRBJ1-2; TRBD1 agrees at 9 bases. The CDR3 extends over 14 amino acids. J lost 3 bases, V lost 4 bases, and 4 bases had no gene match. CDR1 and CDR2 from the germline V gene are SGHRS and YFSETQ. The DNA for the CDR3 is TGCGCCAGCAGCAGGACAGGGGATGACTATGGCTACACCTTC. Translating it yields CASSRTGDDYGYTF.

Written as DNA, the CDR3 is TGTGCCAGCAGGTATTACACGGGGGGCAATCAGCCCCAGCATTTT. The encoded protein is CASRYYTGGNQPQHF. The J gene is TRBJ1-5, the V gene TRBV28; the D gene is possibly TRBD1 (5 bases). Deletions cut 6 bases from V and 2 bases from J, with 14 bases between. This CDR3 spans 15 amino acids. Germline V lookup: CDR1 MDHEN, CDR2 SYDVKM.

This clone was recorded a few times. This chain uses TRBV11-3 with TRBJ1-3; D remains unclear. Trimming removed 4 bases at V and 8 bases at J, with 12 bases between. CDR3 size: 13 residues. The germline V gene encodes CDR1 SGHNT and CDR2 YENEEA. The CDR3 coding sequence is TGTGCCAGCAGCTCGCCGAGAGAACACACCATATATTTT. This translates into CASSSPREHTIYF.

This chain uses TRBV5-5 with TRBJ1-6, with D tentatively TRBD1 (5 bases). The CDR3 is made up of 16 amino acids. The V gene lost 0 bases and the J gene lost 10 bases, with 17 bases spanning the gap. Germline CDR1 is SGHKS and CDR2 is YYEKEE (reference sequence). The DNA of the CDR3 is TGTGCCAGCAGCTTGGAGGTAGGGGACTTTGGGTCACCCCTCCACTTT. Protein product: CASSLEVGDFGSPLHF.

J is TRBJ2-7 and V is TRBV27; tentatively, D is TRBD2 (7 bases). Trimming removed 4 bases at V and 3 bases at J, with 16 bases between. Germline assignment: CDR1 MNHEY and CDR2 SMNVEV (reference sequence). CDR3 length: 15 amino acids. CDR3 nucleotide sequence: TGTGCCAGCAGTTCCCGGGTAGGGGGGGGCTACGAGCAGTACTTC. It codes for CASSSRVGGGYEQYF.

J is TRBJ2-5 and V is TRBV25-1, with TRBD2 identical over 15 bases. The CDR3 runs to 16 residues. V dropped 3 bases and J dropped 6; count of bases not matched to a gene: 5. The V gene's germline CDR1 is MGHDK and CDR2 SYGVNS. The CDR3 protein is CASSDRTSGRAKTQYF. The CDR3 nucleotides read TGTGCCAGCAGTGACCGGACTAGCGGGAGGGCGAAGACCCAGTACTTC.

V is TRBV21-1 and J is TRBJ2-1; the table's D call, TRBD2, has no DNA check behind it. TRBV21-1 is a documented pseudogene. The CDR3 sequence is 14 residues long. CDR3 DNA: TGTGCCAGCAGCCCGGAGGCTGGGCCCAATGAGCAGTTCTTC. It encodes CASSPEAGPNEQFF.

V is TRBV7-2 and J is TRBJ1-3, with D unclear. Trimming removed 5 bases from V and 0 bases from J, with 11 bases in between. CDR1 and CDR2 (germline): SGHTA, FQGNSA. The CDR3 has 15 amino acids. CDR3 loop: CASSPSPGSGNTIYF. As DNA, the CDR3 is TGTGCCAGCAGCCCATCCCCAGGCTCTGGAAACACCATATATTTT.

The chain couples TRBV13 to TRBJ2-6; tentatively, D is TRBD1 (6 bases). Trimming took off 5 bases at V and 2 bases at J, with 10 bases between the two ends. Germline-derived CDR1 and CDR2 are PRHDT and FYEKMQ (reference sequence). The CDR3 extends over 15 amino acids. In nucleotides, the CDR3 is TGTGCCAGCAGCGCCCGGACAGCTGGGGCCAACGTCCTGACTTTC. Amino acids: CASSARTAGANVLTF.

Remarks on this clone: Other DNA sequences in this sample translate to the same CDR3. CDR3 sequence reads: CASSLTGVRYGYTF. DNA of the CDR3: TGTGCCAGCAGCTTAACAGGGGTCCGCTATGGCTACACCTTC. J is TRBJ1-2 and V is TRBV13; 7 bases fit TRBD1. CDR1 PRHDT and CDR2 FYEKMQ come from the germline V gene (reference sequence). This CDR3 is built from 14 residues. With 2 bases clipped from V and 4 bases from J, the junction kept 4 bases outside the gene matches. Filled out from reference TRBV13 and TRBJ1-2, the complete variable domain reads AAGVIQSPRHLIKEKRETATLKCYPIPRHDTVYWYQQGPGQDPQFLISFYEKMQSDKGSIPDRFSAQQFSDYHSELNMSSLELGDSALYFCASSLTGVRYGYTFGSGTRLTVV.